The sequence of this T cell receptor (beta chain) was determined in a study of control samples from healthy donors and cancer patients. V lost 6 bases and J lost 1, with 9 bases in between. This CDR3 contains 13 residues. Profiling relied on immunoSEQ multiplex PCR, and the TCRdb table lists in-frame clones only, not all of them. The table has roughly 45,000 clones, just over 90% seen once. Material: PBMCs. This chain uses TRBV12-3 or TRBV12-4 with TRBJ1-1; unclear D gene. This sequence originates from a man under 40 with colorectal cancer. CDR3 nucleotides: TGTGCCAGCAGGGTCTCGTGGAACACTGAAGCTTTCTTT. It translates to CASRVSWNTEAFF.